A selection of T cell receptor beta chains follows, all from one sample in a study of T cell changes during pregnancy in multiple sclerosis. Sequencing was performed with immunoSEQ multiplex PCR; in TCRdb, only in-frame clones are kept and a portion is missing. The sample yields about 39,000 clones, roughly 94% seen once. Here the sequenced sample was peripheral blood, taken in the third trimester of pregnancy. The receptor source for this set is a female donor with multiple sclerosis, enrolled in a pregnancy study. The CDR3 runs from the conserved cysteine through the conserved F or W. The D gene is left open where the match is weak. Not all rows give a size; the values are once, few, many and, for expanded clones, a class.

abundance	d_gene	v_gene	j_gene	len	CDR3nt	CDR3aa
-	-	TRBV19	TRBJ1-4	16	TGTGCCAGTAGTAGCCCGGGACACCTACAGGGTGAAAAACTGTTTTTT	CASSSPGHLQGEKLFF
-	TRBD2	TRBV9	TRBJ2-1	18	TGTGCCAGCAGCCCTGCCAGCGGGGGACCGGGGAGCTACAATGAGCAGTTCTTC	CASSPASGGPGSYNEQFF
-	TRBD1	TRBV10-1	TRBJ2-6	16	TGCGCCAAATCAGGACAGGGGGCATATGGGGCCAACGTCCTGACTTTC	CAKSGQGAYGANVLTF
-	-	TRBV9	TRBJ2-1	14	TGTGCCAGCAGCGTAGCCGGGAGTATCAATGAGCAGTTCTTC	CASSVAGSINEQFF
-	TRBD1	TRBV7-6	TRBJ2-5	16	TGTGCCAGCAGCCACCCCCGGGACAGCCTCCAAGAGACCCAGTACTTC	CASSHPRDSLQETQYF
-	-	TRBV7-9	TRBJ2-5	18	TGTGCCAGCAGCTTAGAACGCGGGGTGGCAGGTTTCGGGGAGACCCAGTACTTC	CASSLERGVAGFGETQYF
-	-	TRBV5-6	TRBJ1-6	13	TGTGCCAGCAGCCCCGGCGGGAATTCACCCCTCCACTTT	CASSPGGNSPLHF
-	TRBD1	TRBV10-3	TRBJ1-1	14	TGTGCCATCAGTAGACAGGGGATGAACACTGAAGCTTTCTTT	CAISRQGMNTEAFF
-	-	TRBV6-5	TRBJ1-2	16	TGTGCCAGCAGTTACTCGGTCAGGGCGACTAACTATGGCTACACCTTC	CASSYSVRATNYGYTF
once	TRBD1	TRBV6-1	TRBJ1-4	15	TGTGCCAGCAGTGATCGGACAGGGGCGAATGAAAAACTGTTTTTT	CASSDRTGANEKLFF
-	-	TRBV5-6	TRBJ2-7	12	TGTGCCAGCAGCCGGGACTTCTACGAGCAGTACTTC	CASSRDFYEQYF
-	TRBD1	TRBV11-2	TRBJ2-7	17	TGTGCCAGCAGCTTAGTTGACAGGGGAGGAAGGACCTACGAGCAGTACTTC	CASSLVDRGGRTYEQYF
-	-	TRBV7-2	TRBJ2-3	13	TGTGCCAGCAGCCTTCGTAGAGGAGATACGCAGTATTTT	CASSLRRGDTQYF
-	-	TRBV5-4	TRBJ2-7	12	TGTGCCAGCAGCTCGCAGTCCTACGAGCAGTACTTC	CASSSQSYEQYF
-	TRBD2	TRBV10-3	TRBJ2-1	14	TGTGCCAGCGATAGCGGGGGAGCCTACAATGAGCAGTTCTTC	CASDSGGAYNEQFF
-	TRBD1	TRBV4-1	TRBJ2-5	16	TGCGCCAGCAGCCAAGTGGGTAGACAGGGGAAAGAGACCCAGTACTTC	CASSQVGRQGKETQYF
-	TRBD1	TRBV5-3	TRBJ1-5	14	TGTGCCAGAAGCTTCGACAGGGGCGGTCAGCCCCAGCATTTT	CARSFDRGGQPQHF
-	-	TRBV25-1	TRBJ2-2	15	TGTGCCAGCAGTGGGCCCGCGGCGAACACCGGGGAGCTGTTTTTT	CASSGPAANTGELFF
-	-	TRBV7-2	TRBJ2-5	14	TGTGCCAGCAGCTCACACAACGGCCCGGGGACCCAGTACTTC	CASSSHNGPGTQYF
-	TRBD1	TRBV11-2	TRBJ1-3	18	TGTGCCGGCAGCTTTCTCTATACGACAGGGAAGGATGGAAACACCATATATTTT	CAGSFLYTTGKDGNTIYF
-	TRBD1	TRBV15	TRBJ2-2	15	TGTGCCACCAGCAGAGGGACAGGGGACACCGGGGAGCTGTTTTTT	CATSRGTGDTGELFF
-	-	TRBV9	TRBJ2-3	17	TGTGCCAGCAGCGTAGACCCTTTTGGGGGGGCCTCAGATACGCAGTATTTT	CASSVDPFGGASDTQYF
-	-	TRBV6-5	TRBJ2-7	13	TGTGCCAGTGGGGTCGAGGGTTCCTACGAGCAGTACTTC	CASGVEGSYEQYF
-	TRBD1	TRBV7-2	TRBJ1-5	16	TGTGCCAGCAGCTTAGGACAGGGGGCCTTCAATCAGCCCCAGCATTTT	CASSLGQGAFNQPQHF
-	TRBD1	TRBV19	TRBJ1-2	15	TGTGCCAGTAGGGACAGGGTTCGGAAAAGGGGCGGCTACACCTTC	CASRDRVRKRGGYTF
-	-	TRBV20-1	TRBJ1-1	11	TGCAGTGCTCAGCCGGGGGTGAGTGCTTTCTTT	CSAQPGVSAFF
-	TRBD1	TRBV30	TRBJ1-1	14	TGTGCCTGGAGGCTAGGAAGGGGGCATGGTGAAGCTTTCTTT	CAWRLGRGHGEAFF
-	-	TRBV29-1	TRBJ1-3	12	TGCAGCGTTGGAACGGCTGGAAACACCATATATTTT	CSVGTAGNTIYF
-	-	TRBV2	TRBJ1-3	15	TGTGCCAGCATGCCCCTAGAGAACTCTGGAAACACCATATATTTT	CASMPLENSGNTIYF
-	-	TRBV11-2	TRBJ2-3	15	TGTGCCAGCAGCTTAGCCTGGGAGAGCACAGATACGCAGTATTTT	CASSLAWESTDTQYF
-	TRBD1	TRBV7-2	TRBJ1-4	15	TGTGCCAGCAGCTTCGGGACAGGGGGTGATGAAAAACTGTTTTTT	CASSFGTGGDEKLFF
-	TRBD1	TRBV4-3	TRBJ1-1	15	TGCGCCAGCAGCCAACAGGACAGGGCGAACACTGAAGCTTTCTTT	CASSQQDRANTEAFF